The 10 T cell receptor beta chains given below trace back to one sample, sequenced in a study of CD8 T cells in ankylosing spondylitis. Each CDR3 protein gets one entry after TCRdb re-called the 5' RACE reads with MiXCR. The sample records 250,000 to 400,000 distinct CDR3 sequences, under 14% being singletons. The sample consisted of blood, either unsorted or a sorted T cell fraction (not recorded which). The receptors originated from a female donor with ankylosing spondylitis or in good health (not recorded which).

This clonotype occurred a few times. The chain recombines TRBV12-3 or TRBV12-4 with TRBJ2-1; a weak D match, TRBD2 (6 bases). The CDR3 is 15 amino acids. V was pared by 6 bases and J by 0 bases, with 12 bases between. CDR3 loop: CASRVSGDSYNEQFF. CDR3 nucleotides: TGTGCCAGCAGGGTTAGCGGAGACTCCTACAATGAGCAGTTCTTC.

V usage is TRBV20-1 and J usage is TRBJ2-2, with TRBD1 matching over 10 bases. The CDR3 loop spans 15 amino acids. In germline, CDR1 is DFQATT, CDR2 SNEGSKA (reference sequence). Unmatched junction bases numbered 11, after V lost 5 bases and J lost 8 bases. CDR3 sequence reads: CSASRTGGSTGELFF. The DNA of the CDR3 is TGCAGTGCTTCCCGGACAGGGGGTTCCACTGGGGAGCTGTTTTTT.

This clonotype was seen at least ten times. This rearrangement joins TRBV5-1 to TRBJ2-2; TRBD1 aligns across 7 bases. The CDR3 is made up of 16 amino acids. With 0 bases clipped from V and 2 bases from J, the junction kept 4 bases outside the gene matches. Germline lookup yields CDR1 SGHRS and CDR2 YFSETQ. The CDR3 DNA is TGCGCCAGCAGCTTGGCCGGGACAGTTAACACCGGGGAGCTGTTTTTT. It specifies CASSLAGTVNTGELFF.

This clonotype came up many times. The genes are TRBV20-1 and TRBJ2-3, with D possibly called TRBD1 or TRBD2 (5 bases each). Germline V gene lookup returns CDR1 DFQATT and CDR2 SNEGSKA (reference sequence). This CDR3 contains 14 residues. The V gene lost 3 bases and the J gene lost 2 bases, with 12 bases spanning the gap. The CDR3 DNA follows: TGCAGTGCTAGGCGCGACGGGGCCACAGATACGCAGTATTTT. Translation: CSARRDGATDTQYF.

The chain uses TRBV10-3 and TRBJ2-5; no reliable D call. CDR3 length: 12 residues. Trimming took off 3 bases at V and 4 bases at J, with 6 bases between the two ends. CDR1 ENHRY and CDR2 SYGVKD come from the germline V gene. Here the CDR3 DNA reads TGTGCCATCAGTGAACAGCGAGAGACCCAGTACTTC. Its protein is CAISEQRETQYF.

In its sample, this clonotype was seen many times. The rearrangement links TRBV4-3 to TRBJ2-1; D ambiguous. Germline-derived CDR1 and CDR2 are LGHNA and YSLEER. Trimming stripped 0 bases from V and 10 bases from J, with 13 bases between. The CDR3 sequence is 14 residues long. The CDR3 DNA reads TGCGCCAGCAGCCAAGATCGGATTTACCAGGAGCAGTTCTTC. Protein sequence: CASSQDRIYQEQFF.

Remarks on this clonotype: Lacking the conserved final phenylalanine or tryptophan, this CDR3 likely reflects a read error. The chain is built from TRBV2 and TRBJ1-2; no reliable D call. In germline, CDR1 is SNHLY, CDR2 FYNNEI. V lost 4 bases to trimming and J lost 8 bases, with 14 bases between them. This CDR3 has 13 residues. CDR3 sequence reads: CASSAGEGYGYTI. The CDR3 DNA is TGTGCCAGCAGTGCCGGGGAGGGCTACGGCTACACCATC.

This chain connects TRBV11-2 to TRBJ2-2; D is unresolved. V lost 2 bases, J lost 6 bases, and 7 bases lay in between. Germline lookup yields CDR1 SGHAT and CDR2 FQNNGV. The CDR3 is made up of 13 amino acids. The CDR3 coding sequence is TGTGCCAGCAGCTTACATTTTGCCGGGGAGCTGTTTTTT. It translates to CASSLHFAGELFF.

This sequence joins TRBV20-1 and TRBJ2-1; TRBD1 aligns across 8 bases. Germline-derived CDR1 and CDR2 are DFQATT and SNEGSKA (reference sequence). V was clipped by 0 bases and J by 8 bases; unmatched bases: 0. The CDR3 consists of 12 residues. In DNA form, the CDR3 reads TGCAGTGCTAGAGACAGGGGGCATGAGCAGTTCTTC. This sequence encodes CSARDRGHEQFF.

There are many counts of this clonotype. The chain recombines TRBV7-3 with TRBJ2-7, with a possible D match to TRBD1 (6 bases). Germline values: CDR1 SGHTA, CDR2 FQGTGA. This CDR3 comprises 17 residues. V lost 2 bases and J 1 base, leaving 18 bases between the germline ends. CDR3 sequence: CASSLFAPTGPSYEQYF. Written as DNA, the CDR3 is TGTGCCAGCAGCTTATTTGCCCCGACAGGCCCGTCCTACGAGCAGTACTTC.